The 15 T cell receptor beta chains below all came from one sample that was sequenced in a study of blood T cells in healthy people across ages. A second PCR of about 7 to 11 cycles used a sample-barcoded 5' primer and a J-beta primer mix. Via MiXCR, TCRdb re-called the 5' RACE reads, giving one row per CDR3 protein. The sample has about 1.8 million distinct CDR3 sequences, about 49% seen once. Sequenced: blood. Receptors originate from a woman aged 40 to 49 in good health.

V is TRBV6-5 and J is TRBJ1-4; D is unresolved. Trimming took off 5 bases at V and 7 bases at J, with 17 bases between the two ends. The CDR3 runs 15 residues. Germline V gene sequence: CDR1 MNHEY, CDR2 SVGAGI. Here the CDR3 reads CASSPGGRRFEKLFF. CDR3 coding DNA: TGTGCCAGCAGTCCCGGAGGGCGCAGGTTTGAAAAACTGTTTTTT.

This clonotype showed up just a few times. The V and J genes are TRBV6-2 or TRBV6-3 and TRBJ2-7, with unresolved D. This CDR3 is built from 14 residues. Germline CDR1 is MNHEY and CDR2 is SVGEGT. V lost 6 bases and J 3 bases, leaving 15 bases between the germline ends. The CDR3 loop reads CASRLDSNFYEQYF. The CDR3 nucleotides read TGTGCCAGCAGATTGGATAGCAATTTCTACGAGCAGTACTTC.

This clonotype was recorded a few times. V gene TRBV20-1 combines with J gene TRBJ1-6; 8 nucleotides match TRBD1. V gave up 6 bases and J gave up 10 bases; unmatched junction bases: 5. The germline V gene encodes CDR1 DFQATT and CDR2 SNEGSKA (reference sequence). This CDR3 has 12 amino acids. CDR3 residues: CSAATGESPLHF. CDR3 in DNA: TGCAGTGCCGCGACAGGGGAATCACCCCTCCACTTT.

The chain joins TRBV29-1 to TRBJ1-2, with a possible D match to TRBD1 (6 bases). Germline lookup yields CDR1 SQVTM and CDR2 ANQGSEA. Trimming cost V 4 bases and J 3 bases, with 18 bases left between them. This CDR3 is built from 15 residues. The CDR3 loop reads CSVASGGRAHYGYTF. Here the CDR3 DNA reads TGCAGCGTTGCCTCCGGGGGCCGTGCCCACTATGGCTACACCTTC.

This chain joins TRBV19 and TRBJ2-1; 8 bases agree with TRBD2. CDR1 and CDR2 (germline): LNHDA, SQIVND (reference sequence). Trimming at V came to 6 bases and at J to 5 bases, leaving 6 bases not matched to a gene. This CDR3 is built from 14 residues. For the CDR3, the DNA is TGTGCCAGTAGAGAGCGGGGGAGGAACAATGAGCAGTTCTTC. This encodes CASRERGRNNEQFF.

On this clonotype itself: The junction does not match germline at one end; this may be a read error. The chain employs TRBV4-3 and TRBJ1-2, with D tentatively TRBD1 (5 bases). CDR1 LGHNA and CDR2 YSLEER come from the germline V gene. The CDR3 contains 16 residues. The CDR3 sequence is CASSQDRTGRNCGYTF. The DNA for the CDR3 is TGCGCCAGCAGCCAAGATCGAACGGGACGGAACTGTGGCTACACCTTC.

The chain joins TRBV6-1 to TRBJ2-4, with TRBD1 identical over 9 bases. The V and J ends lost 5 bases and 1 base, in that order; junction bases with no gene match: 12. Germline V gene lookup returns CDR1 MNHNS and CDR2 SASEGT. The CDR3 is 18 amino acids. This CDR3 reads CASSPGQGASIAKNIQYF. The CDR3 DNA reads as TGTGCCAGCAGTCCGGGACAGGGAGCCTCTATTGCCAAAAACATTCAGTACTTC.

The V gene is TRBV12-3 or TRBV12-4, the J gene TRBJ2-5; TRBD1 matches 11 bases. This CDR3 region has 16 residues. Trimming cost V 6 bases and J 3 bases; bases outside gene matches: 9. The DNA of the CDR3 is TGTGCCAGCAGCCGGGACAGGGGGAAACCCAAAGAGACCCAGTACTTC. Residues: CASSRDRGKPKETQYF.

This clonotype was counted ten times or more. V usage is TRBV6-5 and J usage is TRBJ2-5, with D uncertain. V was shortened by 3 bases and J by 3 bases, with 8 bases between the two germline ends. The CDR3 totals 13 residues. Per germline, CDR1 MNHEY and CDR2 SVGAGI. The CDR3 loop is CASSYSPEETQYF. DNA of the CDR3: TGTGCCAGCAGTTATAGCCCTGAAGAGACCCAGTACTTC.

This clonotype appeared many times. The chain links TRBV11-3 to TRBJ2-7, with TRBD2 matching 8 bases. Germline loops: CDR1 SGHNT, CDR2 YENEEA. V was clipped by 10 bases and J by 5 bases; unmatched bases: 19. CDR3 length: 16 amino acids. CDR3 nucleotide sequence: TGTGCCACTCCGGGTAAACGGGGACTAGGATACGACGAGCAGTACTTC. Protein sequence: CATPGKRGLGYDEQYF.

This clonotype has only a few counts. CDR3: CASSQGWGTEINEKLFF. The CDR3 bases are TGCGCCAGCAGCCAAGGTTGGGGGACGGAAATTAATGAAAAACTGTTTTTT. The J gene is TRBJ1-4, the V gene TRBV4-1; maybe TRBD1 (5 bases). Trimming took off 1 base at V and 4 bases at J, with 16 bases between the two ends. Germline V gene sequence: CDR1 MGHRA, CDR2 YSYEKL. The CDR3 contains 17 residues.

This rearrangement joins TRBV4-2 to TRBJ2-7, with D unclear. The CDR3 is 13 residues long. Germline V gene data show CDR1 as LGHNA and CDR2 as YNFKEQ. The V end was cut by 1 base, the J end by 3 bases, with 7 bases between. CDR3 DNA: TGTGCCAGCAGCCAAGGCACGAACTACGAGCAGTACTTC. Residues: CASSQGTNYEQYF.

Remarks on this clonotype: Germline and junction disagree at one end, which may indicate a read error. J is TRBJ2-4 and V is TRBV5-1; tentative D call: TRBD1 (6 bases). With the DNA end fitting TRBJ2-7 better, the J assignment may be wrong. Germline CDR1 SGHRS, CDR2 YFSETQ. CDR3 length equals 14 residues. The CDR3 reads CASGFDQGPYEQYF. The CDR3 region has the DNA TGCGCCAGCGGCTTTGATCAGGGGCCCTACGAGCAGTACTTC.

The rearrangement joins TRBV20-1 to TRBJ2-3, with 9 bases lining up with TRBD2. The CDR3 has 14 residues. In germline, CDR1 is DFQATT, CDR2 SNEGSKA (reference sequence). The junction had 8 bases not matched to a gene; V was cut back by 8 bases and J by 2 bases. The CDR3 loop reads CSTYSGGPTDTQYF. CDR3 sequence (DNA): TGCAGTACCTATAGCGGGGGCCCCACAGATACGCAGTATTTT.

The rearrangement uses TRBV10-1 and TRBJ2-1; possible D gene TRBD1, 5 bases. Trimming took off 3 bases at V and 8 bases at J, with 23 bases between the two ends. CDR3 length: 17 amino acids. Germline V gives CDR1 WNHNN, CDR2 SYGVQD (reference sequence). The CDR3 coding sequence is TGCGCCAGCAGTGACAGGGCCCCGAACAGGATATACGATGAGCAGTTCTTC. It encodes CASSDRAPNRIYDEQFF.